The 19 T cell receptor beta chains presented below share a single source sample, sequenced in a study of cytomegalovirus exposure and HLA in healthy donors. This PCR relied on a set of 60 Vbeta primers and 13 Jbeta primers. Sequencing was performed with immunoSEQ multiplex PCR; in TCRdb, only in-frame clones are kept and a portion is missing. Of 170,000 or so clones listed, 77% are singletons. The specimen sequenced was PBMCs. These receptors were collected from a woman aged 55-70 years in good health and CMV-seropositive.

The rearrangement uses TRBV9 and TRBJ2-3; no definite D call. Germline CDR1 and CDR2: SGDLS and YYNGEE. This CDR3 has 13 amino acids. Trimming took off 0 bases at V and 5 bases at J, with 7 bases between the two ends. Written as DNA, the CDR3 is TGTGCCAGCAGCGTAGGATCGGGAGATACGCAGTATTTT. This gives the protein CASSVGSGDTQYF.

The chain couples TRBV9 to TRBJ2-1; tentatively, D is TRBD2 (6 bases). The V and J ends lost 2 bases and 4 bases respectively, with 13 bases between them. Per germline, CDR1 SGDLS and CDR2 YYNGEE. The CDR3 runs to 15 residues. The CDR3 reads CASSVESGRYNEQFF. Written as DNA, the CDR3 is TGTGCCAGCAGCGTGGAATCCGGGAGATACAATGAGCAGTTCTTC.

This rearrangement joins TRBV6-6 to TRBJ2-2, with no clear D. This CDR3 comprises 16 residues. Germline CDR1 MNHNY, CDR2 SVGAGI (reference sequence). Trimming left V 2 bases short and J 1 base short, with 11 bases between. The CDR3 sequence is CASSYVGLLNTGELFF. In DNA form, the CDR3 reads TGTGCCAGCAGTTACGTCGGGTTGTTGAACACCGGGGAGCTGTTTTTT.

In its sample, this clone was seen a few times. This sequence joins TRBV5-4 and TRBJ2-7, with D maybe TRBD1 (6 bases). V lost 4 bases to trimming and J lost 4 bases, with 18 bases between them. Looked up from germline, CDR1 is SGHNT and CDR2 is YYREEE (reference sequence). The CDR3 has 15 amino acids. CDR3 amino acids: CASSHANKQGYEQYF. For the CDR3, the DNA is TGTGCCAGCAGCCACGCAAATAAACAGGGATACGAGCAGTACTTC.

The rearrangement uses TRBV7-2 and TRBJ2-7, with unresolved D. The germline CDR1 and CDR2 sequences are SGHTA and FQGNSA. The CDR3 totals 13 residues. V lost 1 base, J lost 5 bases, and 9 bases lay in between. The chain's CDR3 is CASSLEQVHEQYF. The CDR3, as DNA: TGTGCCAGCAGCTTAGAGCAGGTTCACGAGCAGTACTTC. The entire variable domain, with the rest obtained from reference TRBV7-2 and TRBJ2-7, is as follows: GAGVSQSPSNKVTEKGKDVELRCDPISGHTALYWYRQSLGQGLEFLIYFQGNSAPDKSGLPSDRFSAERTGGSVSTLTIQRTQQEDSAVYLCASSLEQVHEQYFGPGTRLTVT.

The chain has TRBV6-1 and TRBJ1-3; 8 bases match TRBD1. In germline, CDR1 is MNHNS, CDR2 SASEGT. After removal of 0 bases from V and 3 bases from J, the junction contained 10 bases not matched to a gene. CDR3 length: 18 residues. The CDR3: CASSEAPPDRVFGNTIYF. The CDR3 DNA reads TGTGCCAGCAGTGAAGCGCCGCCGGACAGGGTTTTTGGAAACACCATATATTTT.

The J gene is TRBJ2-1, the V gene TRBV4-2; D gene ambiguous. Germline V gene sequence: CDR1 LGHNA, CDR2 YNFKEQ. The CDR3 loop spans 15 amino acids. V lost 1 base and J lost 0, with 7 bases in between. The CDR3 loop reads CASSQATRSYNEQFF. The CDR3 DNA reads TGTGCCAGCAGCCAAGCTACCCGCTCCTACAATGAGCAGTTCTTC.

V usage is TRBV6-6 and J usage is TRBJ2-2; D not resolved. The CDR3 loop spans 15 amino acids. V was clipped by 5 bases and J by 3 bases, with 13 bases between them. CDR1 and CDR2 (germline): MNHNY, SVGAGI (reference sequence). Written as DNA, the CDR3 is TGTGCCAGCAGTGTTTCGGCAGGCTACACCGGGGAGCTGTTTTTT. Amino acids: CASSVSAGYTGELFF.

The chain combines TRBV7-3 with TRBJ1-4; perhaps TRBD1 as D (5 bases). Germline-derived CDR1 and CDR2 are SGHTA and FQGTGA. V lost 1 base to trimming and J lost 8 bases, with 14 bases between them. The CDR3 is 15 amino acids. The CDR3 nucleotides read TGTGCCAGCAGCTTAAACTCGGGGGTCGGCGAAAAACTGTTTTTT. Its protein product is CASSLNSGVGEKLFF.

The genes are TRBV18 and TRBJ2-7, with unresolved D. V was trimmed by 1 base and J by 3 bases, leaving 4 bases between them. This CDR3 comprises 12 residues. Germline V lookup: CDR1 KGHSH, CDR2 LQKENI. The chain's CDR3 is CASSPRLYEQYF. CDR3 in DNA: TGTGCCAGCTCACCACGTCTCTACGAGCAGTACTTC. Full variable domain (rest looked up from reference TRBV18 and TRBJ2-7): NAGVMQNPRHLVRRRGQEARLRCSPMKGHSHVYWYRQLPEEGLKFMVYLQKENIIDESGMPKERFSAEFPKEGPSILRIQQVVRGDSAAYFCASSPRLYEQYFGPGTRLTVT.

The chain couples TRBV27 to TRBJ2-3; 7 bases align to TRBD2. Losses at the gene ends were 4 bases for V and 1 base for J; bases not matched to a gene: 5. Germline V gives CDR1 MNHEY, CDR2 SMNVEV (reference sequence). The CDR3 extends over 15 amino acids. CDR3 amino acids: CASSYGGSGTDTQYF. The DNA for the CDR3 is TGTGCCAGCAGTTACGGCGGGAGTGGCACAGATACGCAGTATTTT.

The chain combines TRBV7-2 with TRBJ2-7; 10 bases match TRBD1. Per the germline V gene, CDR1 is SGHTA and CDR2 is FQGNSA. The CDR3 covers 16 residues. V shed 3 bases and J 3 bases; nucleotides not matched to a gene: 8. The CDR3 reads CASSFGQGGMGYEQYF. Written as DNA, the CDR3 is TGTGCCAGCAGCTTCGGACAGGGGGGGATGGGCTACGAGCAGTACTTC.

The rearrangement links TRBV7-2 to TRBJ1-1, with D maybe TRBD1 (6 bases). V lost 2 bases to trimming and J lost 3 bases, with 10 bases between them. CDR1 and CDR2 (germline): SGHTA, FQGNSA. The CDR3 runs 14 residues. The CDR3 bases are TGTGCCAGCAGCTTAAGGGGGTGGGACACTGAAGCTTTCTTT. Protein: CASSLRGWDTEAFF.

The rearrangement uses TRBV7-3 and TRBJ2-5; 7 bases agree with TRBD2. CDR1 is SGHTA, CDR2 FQGTGA, per germline. The CDR3 runs 14 residues. V shed 4 bases and J 4 bases; nucleotides not matched to a gene: 6. Here the CDR3 DNA reads TGTGCCAGCAGCTCTGGACTAGTCTCAGAGACCCAGTACTTC. It encodes CASSSGLVSETQYF.

The J gene is TRBJ1-4, the V gene TRBV7-7; D possibly corresponds to TRBD1 (6 bases). From germline, CDR1 is SSHAT and CDR2 FNYEAQ (reference sequence). The CDR3 contains 12 residues. Trimming cost V 6 bases and J 13 bases, with 15 bases left between them. The CDR3 loop reads CASSSQGGPLFF. DNA for the CDR3: TGTGCCAGCAGTTCACAGGGAGGGCCACTGTTTTTT.

The rearrangement joins TRBV6-5 to TRBJ1-4; 10 nucleotides match TRBD1. Germline V lookup: CDR1 MNHEY, CDR2 SVGAGI. The CDR3 totals 14 residues. V dropped 6 bases and J dropped 8; count of bases not matched to a gene: 6. The CDR3 nucleotides read TGTGCCAGCAGGAGGACAGGGGGAGGGGAAAAACTGTTTTTT. This gives the protein CASRRTGGGEKLFF.

The chain uses TRBV5-1 and TRBJ2-7; 10 positions match TRBD2. V lost 5 bases and J lost 0; bases outside the gene matches: 14. Germline values: CDR1 SGHRS, CDR2 YFSETQ. This CDR3 spans 18 amino acids. The CDR3 DNA reads TGCGCCAGCAGTTTATCCCCGGGACTAGCGAAGAGCTCCTACGAGCAGTACTTC. It translates to CASSLSPGLAKSSYEQYF.

J is TRBJ2-7 and V is TRBV28; tentatively, D is TRBD2 (7 bases). Trimming shortened V by 5 bases and J by 7 bases, and 18 bases separated the two germline ends. CDR3 length equals 14 residues. From germline, CDR1 is MDHEN and CDR2 SYDVKM. CDR3 protein: CASSLAGALTEQYF. As DNA, the CDR3 is TGTGCCAGCAGTCTCGCGGGGGCTCTTACGGAGCAGTACTTC.

The chain has TRBV7-8 and TRBJ1-1; D unresolved. The CDR3 sequence is 15 residues long. Germline CDR1 is SGHVS and CDR2 is FQNEAQ. The germline V and J ends were trimmed by 6 bases and 1 base, with 15 bases remaining between them. CDR3 residues: CASRRREGANTEAFF. DNA of the CDR3: TGTGCCAGCAGACGCCGGGAGGGAGCGAACACTGAAGCTTTCTTT.